A selection of T cell receptor beta chains follows, all from one sample in a study of CD8 T cells in ankylosing spondylitis. TCRdb re-derived calls from the 5' RACE reads in MiXCR, one entry per CDR3 protein. The repertoire includes about 540,000 distinct CDR3 sequences, 10% to 15% of them detected once, and nearly 7% sits in the top ten. Sequences were obtained from blood, either unsorted or a sorted T cell fraction (not recorded which). Source of these receptors: a male donor with ankylosing spondylitis. CDR3s include the opening cysteine and the closing phenylalanine or tryptophan. The D gene is left open where the match is weak. For some rows the clone size is stated as once, few or many, or as a class when expanded; others skip it.

D	V	J	size	CDR3	DNA
-	TRBV6-6	TRBJ2-5	few	CASSYRPSETQYF	TGTGCCAGCAGTTACCGCCCCTCTGAGACCCAGTACTTC
-	TRBV12-5	TRBJ2-2	-	CASGLVVESSGNPGTTGELFF	TGTGCTAGTGGTTTGGTAGTGGAGAGTAGCGGCAACCCCGGAACCACCGGGGAGCTGTTTTTT
TRBD1	TRBV25-1	TRBJ2-7	few	CASSVTGMYDEQYF	TGTGCCAGCAGTGTGACAGGGATGTACGACGAGCAGTACTTC
TRBD1	TRBV12-3/TRBV12-4	TRBJ1-5	many	CASSQGVGQPQHF	TGTGCCAGCAGTCAGGGGGTAGGTCAGCCCCAGCATTTT
-	TRBV4-2	TRBJ1-4	-	CASSGGGQANEKLFF	TGTGCCAGCAGCGGTGGGGGGCAAGCTAATGAAAAACTGTTTTTT
-	TRBV30	TRBJ1-1	-	CAWAITEAFF	TGTGCCTGGGCTATCACTGAAGCTTTCTTT
TRBD1	TRBV9	TRBJ1-4	few	CASSNRQGGTNEKLFF	TGTGCCAGCAGCAACCGGCAAGGGGGCACTAATGAAAAACTGTTTTTT
TRBD2	TRBV20-1	TRBJ2-5	many	CSAPAERGGETQYF	TGCAGTGCTCCTGCCGAGCGGGGGGGAGAGACCCAGTACTTC
TRBD2	TRBV6-5	TRBJ2-3	few	CASSYGSGRGGTDTQYF	TGTGCCAGCAGTTACGGTTCGGGGCGGGGGGGCACAGATACGCAGTATTTT
-	TRBV7-2	TRBJ2-3	few	CASSPLDTQYF	TGTGCCAGCAGCCCCCTAGATACGCAGTATTTT
TRBD2	TRBV30	TRBJ2-2	few	CAWSVASGSVGELFF	TGTGCCTGGAGTGTAGCTAGCGGGAGTGTCGGGGAGCTGTTTTTT
-	TRBV5-1	TRBJ2-3	-	CASSSRGAGDTQYF	TGCGCCAGCAGCTCTAGGGGGGCCGGAGATACGCAGTATTTT
TRBD1	TRBV20-1	TRBJ1-5	-	CSARDGWRGLNQPQHF	TGCAGTGCTAGAGACGGGTGGAGGGGGCTGAATCAGCCCCAGCATTTT
-	TRBV5-1	TRBJ2-3	few	CASSLERNGGTDTQYF	TGCGCCAGCAGCTTGGAGCGTAACGGCGGCACAGATACGCAGTATTTT
TRBD1	TRBV2	TRBJ1-1	-	CASSRQGINTEAFF	TGTGCCAGCAGCCGACAGGGCATAAACACTGAAGCTTTCTTT
-	TRBV10-3	TRBJ1-6	many	CAIGLSENNSPLHF	TGTGCCATCGGCCTCTCGGAAAATAATTCACCCCTCCACTTT
-	TRBV24-1	TRBJ2-1	-	CASSDLPSVTKNEQFF	TGTGCCTCCAGTGATTTGCCTAGCGTCACGAAGAATGAGCAGTTCTTC
TRBD1	TRBV13	TRBJ1-1	-	CASSAGTGDYEAFF	TGTGCCAGCAGCGCGGGGACAGGGGATTATGAAGCTTTCTTT
TRBD1	TRBV7-8	TRBJ1-2	-	CASSLGDREGYGYTF	TGTGCCAGCAGCTTAGGGGACAGGGAGGGCTATGGCTACACCTTC
TRBD1	TRBV29-1	TRBJ2-3	-	CSVRTGTTDTQYF	TGCAGCGTCCGGACAGGGACCACAGATACGCAGTATTTT
TRBD1	TRBV7-2	TRBJ2-3	-	CASSQGQAFQYF	TGTGCCAGCAGCCAAGGACAGGCCTTTCAGTATTTT
-	TRBV28	TRBJ2-6	few	CASSKDYRITGANVLTF	TGTGCCAGCAGCAAAGACTACAGGATCACTGGGGCCAACGTCCTGACTTTC
-	TRBV11-3	TRBJ1-3	-	CASSLHHSGNTIYF	TGTGCCAGCAGCCTACACCACTCTGGAAACACCATATATTTT
TRBD2	TRBV5-1	TRBJ2-5	many	CASSQGLAGKETQYF	TGCGCCAGCAGCCAGGGACTAGCAGGGAAAGAGACCCAGTACTTC
TRBD1	TRBV12-3/TRBV12-4	TRBJ1-1	many	CASSQQGARTEAFF	TGTGCCAGCAGTCAACAGGGGGCTCGCACTGAAGCTTTCTTT
TRBD2	TRBV12-3/TRBV12-4	TRBJ2-3	few	CATETSGSDTQYF	TGTGCCACCGAGACTAGCGGGAGTGATACGCAGTATTTT